This T cell receptor beta chain was sequenced in a study of T-cell memory formation after mild COVID-19. On the study more broadly: Each donor largely had its own TCR clusters.

CDR1 is LGHDT and CDR2 is YNNKEL in the germline V gene (reference sequence). There are 14 residues in the CDR3. V dropped 1 base and J dropped 3 bases, with 10 bases sitting between them. This clonotype showed up just a few times. Its antigen is undetermined. The study, taken as a whole, reports: The finding that pre-infection memory included some responding clones suggested that cross-reactive memory joined.

TCR alpha and TCR beta cDNA libraries with sample barcodes and UMIs came from 5'RACE using constant-segment primers. In TCRdb, the 5' RACE reads were re-called with MiXCR into one record per CDR3 protein. The table has approximately 500,000 distinct CDR3 sequences, more than 20% seen once. Sample: PBMCs or a T cell subset sorted from them (not recorded which). This clonotype was sampled from an adult woman who had mild COVID-19 (a few samples of this study predate the infection). Cell type and time point are not known. The J gene is TRBJ2-7, the V gene TRBV3-1, with a tentative D call TRBD1 (6 bases). The CDR3 loop reads CASSQGDIYYEQYF. CDR3 DNA sequence: TGTGCCAGCAGCCAAGGGGACATATACTACGAGCAGTACTTC.